This T cell receptor beta chain appears in the sequencing data of a study of cytomegalovirus exposure and HLA in healthy donors (dated by TCRdb to the late 2010s). About the full investigation: An earlier analysis of several hundred of the donors reported 276 Gb of sequence data and 117 million unique TCR beta sequences obtained from around 190 million T cells. Approximately 300 gigabases of sequencing data and around 80 million unique TCR sequences made up an early release that covered 640 HLA-typed donors. Of the roughly 400 genotyped donors, about 80% fell in the genetic ancestry cluster associated with self-reported Caucasian donors. The study aimed to test whether signatures of past pathogen exposure could be identified by cataloging public T cell receptors. The study used immunosequencing to profile the T cell repertoires of 666 subjects and linked those repertoires to cytomegalovirus serostatus. Besides the first cohort of under 700 subjects, a separate validation cohort made up of 120 different subjects was used. The study combined high-throughput TCR immunosequencing, statistical association of individual TCRs with disease status, and machine learning to predict cytomegalovirus infection status. A later analysis re-analyzed previously published TCR beta repertoires from roughly 600 donors and added high-resolution HLA genotyping to study TCR occurrence patterns. Rather than using new phenotypic data, the later analysis identified candidate immune exposures from TCR beta sequences and from how often those sequences occurred across donors. An earlier analysis of some 500 of the donors used high-throughput TCR beta sequencing to judge whether each TCR beta V gene segment behaved as functional or pseudogenic. Alongside the repertoire data, information on donor age, sex, ethnicity and CMV serostatus was compiled. In a later genetic analysis, genome-wide SNP genotypes for about 55% of the roughly 700 donors were used, and that subset was treated as a discovery cohort. All discovery cohort repertoires had been generated on a single sequencing platform. Both class I and class II loci were covered by HLA typing, at four-digit resolution. The number of donors typed differed by locus, with roughly 629-640 for A, B, C, DRB1 and DQB1, around 520 for DQA1, some 570 for DPA1, and 400 to 490 for DPB1. Five DR-DQ haplotypes were treated as single units for association and clustering because of strong linkage in the cohort. Across about 380 genotyped donors of the cohort, an average of approximately 240,000 unique TCR beta nucleotide sequences per donor were sequenced, and roughly a sixth of those sequences were non-productive.

The CDR3 starts with the cysteine, ends with the phenylalanine, and has 17 residues. Only the CDR3 DNA is retained, 51 bases long and in frame from the first base. Based on the germline V gene, the CDR1 and CDR2 sequences are LGHNA and YNFKEQ. Trimmed from V: 1 base; trimmed from J: 3 bases; junction bases lacking a gene match: 7. The method was the immunoSEQ multiplex PCR assay. For the multiplex PCR, a mixture combining 60 forward primers for TCR Vbeta segments and 13 reverse primers for TCR Jbeta segments was used. Amplification of the CDR3 region of rearranged TCR beta genes was performed with a multiplex PCR assay on genomic DNA. The Illumina HiSeq System was used to sequence the amplified TCR beta libraries as 87-base-pair reads. In the paper's pipeline: Across the 500 to 750 repertoires, a later analysis counted 80 million or so unique TCR beta chains, around 11 million of which were shared by at least two donors. A nearest-neighbor algorithm error-corrected the raw reads and collapsed the reads into unique sequences, merging closely related sequences to remove PCR and sequencing errors. To assign V, D and J gene segments, CDR3 sequences were aligned to IMGT reference sequences. For a sequence to be retained, a match of at least six nucleotides was required to both a V gene segment and a J gene segment. Rearrangements were classified as productive when the CDR3 lacked stop codons and remained in frame with V and J, and all other rearrangements were classified as non-productive. CDR3 was defined according to IMGT convention as the region running from the second conserved V-encoded cysteine to the conserved J-encoded phenylalanine. The earlier analysis of 587 of the donors excluded any sequence lacking an unambiguous match to a single V gene segment. In an earlier analysis of 450 to 700 of the donors, V segments were called functional above 56.7% productive rearrangements and were called segregating when the between-donor standard deviation exceeded 5%. A statistical classification framework was built for diagnosing cytomegalovirus status from the catalog of TCR beta chain sequences. A later analysis assigned V and J genes by comparing TCR nucleotide sequences with IMGT/GENE-DB human TR gene sequences. A later analysis assigned CDR3 sequences and most-parsimonious VDJ recombination scenarios with the TCRdist pipeline. In a later analysis, each TCR beta chain was defined by its CDR3 amino acid sequence together with its V-gene family, and reads lacking a unique V-gene family were excluded. As a way to deal with suspected cross-contamination and a sequencing artifact, a later analysis dropped roughly 620 nucleotide sequences that were highly shared and had low generation probability. In a later analysis, a clonal expansion index for each public chain was calculated from normalized within-repertoire ranks of inferred template counts. Generation probabilities in a later analysis came from a VDJ recombination model fitted to out-of-frame rearrangements, and those results were checked against IGoR. A later analysis scored TCR-TCR, TCR-HLA and TCR-CMV co-occurrence with hypergeometric tests, applying a repertoire-size bias correction to TCR pairs. False discovery rates were estimated in a later analysis by permuting HLA or CMV assignments 20 times. In a later analysis, co-occurring TCRs were grouped using DBSCAN, and TCRdist sequence similarity was added for clustering within HLA-allele-positive subsets. Co-occurrence clustering excluded repertoires with fewer than 30,000 or more than 120,000 public chains, plus five with anomalous nucleotide sharing. TCRdb stores this immuneACCESS table with in-frame sequences only. Part of the clones is absent; in the studies checked, under half of the shortfall reflects unresolved V genes, and no reason is known for the rest. The D gene and trimming were derived from the DNA, and the V and J assignments and clone size from that table. The sample has about 77,000 clones on record, approximately 80% of them singletons. The ten largest clones capture approximately 3.7% of the sample.

Results and caveats for the whole study, not just this receptor: The study listed approximately 150 TCR beta chains as associated with cytomegalovirus. Compared with equally common non-associated chains, HLA-associated TCR beta chains in a later analysis were more clonally expanded and had lower generation probabilities. Specific HLA alleles were associated with roughly 16,000 TCR beta sequences at a false discovery rate of 0.05 in a later analysis. The authors suggested that the approach could potentially be generalized to other disease states and immunological phenotypes. According to a later genetic analysis, donors in an Asian-associated ancestry cluster had fewer N-insertions in productive TCRs than the approximately 630-donor mean. HLA typing was unavailable for some donors at each locus, so association tests used only the typed subset. A further reported finding was that TCR beta sequences accurately predicted the HLA-A and HLA-B alleles for most subjects in the first cohort. In a later analysis, TCR association rates were found to vary across HLA loci, with the most associated TCRs seen for DRB1 alleles and the fewest for HLA-C alleles. Most TCR sequences were seen in very few donors, while some public TCRs were found in many individuals. A few of the identified cytomegalovirus-associated TCR beta chains were confirmed in vitro to be specific for cytomegalovirus antigens. Only TCR beta chains were sequenced in this cohort, and the absence of alpha or paired-chain data limited detectable features. A later analysis reported that several top co-occurrence clusters appeared linked to parvovirus B19, influenza, CMV and Epstein-Barr virus. Because counts were too low, 15 to 20 rarely observed V segments, including chromosome 9 orphons, were excluded from the earlier analysis of 587 of the donors. CMV serostatus was the only immune exposure information available for the cohort. Cytomegalovirus status was reported to be diagnosed by the classifier with high specificity and sensitivity in both the original and validation cohorts. V-gene and J-gene trimming of TCR beta chains was associated with a missense DCLRE1C variant in a later genetic analysis, and the association was replicated in an independent cohort. In an earlier analysis of more than 450 of the donors, most TCR beta V segments were observed in productive rearrangements about 90% or about 30% of the time, broadly matching IMGT annotations. A cluster of highly shared sequence variants was judged likely to represent a technical artifact of the sequencing pipeline. When HLA alleles, especially DR and DQ, strongly co-occurred, TCR associations were difficult to assign to individual alleles. Correlated functional status among segregating V segments might be attributable to linkage disequilibrium, but an unknown experimental factor could not be ruled out. In a later analysis, most CMV-associated TCR beta chains were found to appear HLA-restricted, with HLA associations seemingly driven largely by CMV exposure. Some IMGT-functional V segments, including TRBV6-2 and TRBV6-3, could not be told apart with the 87-base-pair reads, so those segments were excluded. Sequencing depth was assumed to be roughly uniform across donors in the presence/absence analyses, though that assumption may not hold.

The cohort consisted of 670 or so healthy bone marrow donors. All cohort members were sampled while nominally healthy, although unrecorded immune exposures were likely present. The donor tested CMV seronegative, placing the donor among the 350 to 400 seronegative members of the cohort. A peripheral blood sample was provided by each donor, and peripheral blood mononuclear cells were used for TCR beta sequencing. The Qiagen DNeasy Blood Extraction Kit was used to extract genomic DNA from the blood cell samples. As for this clone: Its antigen is not yet known. Qualities for individual bases were not recorded, and no much larger clone is one base off.

This clonotype was sampled from a man aged 35 to 55 in good health and CMV-seronegative. Recombination joined TRBV4-2 with TRBJ2-4; 9 bases in the middle match TRBD1. What was sequenced was PBMCs. The CDR3 reads CASSQVGTGTRKNIQYF. In nucleotides, the sequence is TGTGCCAGCAGCCAAGTCGGGACAGGGACCCGCAAAAACATTCAGTACTTC.